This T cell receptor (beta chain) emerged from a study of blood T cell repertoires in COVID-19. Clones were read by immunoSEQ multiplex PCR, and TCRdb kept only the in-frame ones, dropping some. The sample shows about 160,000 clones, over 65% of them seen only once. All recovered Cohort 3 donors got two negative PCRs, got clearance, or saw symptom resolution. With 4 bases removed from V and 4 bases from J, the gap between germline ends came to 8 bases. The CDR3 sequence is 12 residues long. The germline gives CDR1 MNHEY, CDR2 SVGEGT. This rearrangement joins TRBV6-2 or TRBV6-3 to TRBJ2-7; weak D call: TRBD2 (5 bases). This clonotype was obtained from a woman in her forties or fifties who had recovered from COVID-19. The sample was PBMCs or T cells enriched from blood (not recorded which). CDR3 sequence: CASSWGEYEQYV. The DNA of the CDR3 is TGTGCCAGCAGTTGGGGAGAATACGAGCAGTACGTC.